This T cell receptor (beta chain) is from a study of T cell responses to AZD1222 COVID-19 vaccine. Assay: immunoSEQ multiplex PCR; the TCRdb copy retains only in-frame clones and omits some. The table has about 100,000 clones, around 90% seen once; the top ten hold roughly 1.7%. The CDR3 is 13 residues long. Looked up from germline, CDR1 is MDHEN and CDR2 is SYDVKM. Germline trimming cut 8 bases from V and 6 bases from J; bases unmatched to any gene: 7. Sequenced material: peripheral blood, taken on day 0 of AZD1222 vaccination. The origin of this receptor is an adult in good health. The V gene is TRBV28, the J gene TRBJ2-1; 7 bases line up with TRBD2. The CDR3 DNA reads TGTGCCAGCGAGCGGGGCACCGGCAATGAGCAGTTCTTC. It specifies CASERGTGNEQFF.